The 18 T cell receptor beta chains listed next were all sequenced from one sample in a study of CD8+ T cells in alopecia areata. Extraction and reverse transcription of RNA yielded cDNA as the sequencing template. Here immunoSEQ multiplex PCR was the method, and the copy in TCRdb shows in-frame clones only, minus some. Of 120,000 or so clones listed, about 46% are singletons. The specimen sequenced was NKG2D-low CD8+ T cells sorted from blood. These receptors were taken from a human donor with alopecia areata.

This sequence joins TRBV29-1 and TRBJ1-1; D is possibly TRBD1 (5 bases). Germline V gene data show CDR1 as SQVTM and CDR2 as ANQGSEA. V lost 5 bases, J lost 0 bases, and 16 bases lay in between. The CDR3 covers 15 residues. CDR3 sequence: CSVRSLGVMNTEAFF. In DNA, the CDR3 is TGCAGCGTTAGATCGCTAGGGGTTATGAACACTGAAGCTTTCTTT.

The rearrangement joins TRBV19 to TRBJ2-1; D perhaps matches TRBD2 (6 bases). Per germline, CDR1 LNHDA and CDR2 SQIVND (reference sequence). This CDR3 is 11 amino acids long. Trimming left V 8 bases short and J 5 bases short, with 7 bases between. Here the CDR3 DNA reads TGTGCCAGTGTAGCGGACAATGAGCAGTTCTTC. Translation gives CASVADNEQFF.

This clone came up a few times. The chain couples TRBV19 to TRBJ1-2; D uncertain. Germline CDR1 LNHDA, CDR2 SQIVND (reference sequence). Trimming took 6 bases from V and 3 from J, leaving 14 bases between them. This CDR3 contains 14 residues. The CDR3 here is CASSHGSSDYGYTF. As DNA, the CDR3 is TGTGCCAGTAGCCACGGGAGTTCGGACTATGGCTACACCTTC.

The table lists this clone with a few counts. The CDR3 DNA sequence: TGTGCCTGGAGTCACCCAACTTTTCGCGCCTACGAGCAGTACTTC. Protein: CAWSHPTFRAYEQYF. The chain has TRBV30 and TRBJ2-7; D is ambiguous. Germline V gene lookup returns CDR1 GTSNPN and CDR2 SVGIG (reference sequence). Deletions cut 2 bases from V and 2 bases from J, with 16 bases between. CDR3 length equals 15 residues. Looking up the rest from reference TRBV30 and TRBJ2-7 gives the full variable domain: SQTIHQWPATLVQPVGSPLSLECTVEGTSNPNLYWYRQAAGRGLQLLFYSVGIGQISSEVPQNLSASRPQDRQFILSSKKLLLSDSGFYLCAWSHPTFRAYEQYFGPGTRLTVT.

This clone was picked up a small number of times. V gene TRBV29-1 combines with J gene TRBJ1-4, with D perhaps matching TRBD1 (5 bases). V lost 1 base and J lost 15, with 15 bases in between. The germline gives CDR1 SQVTM, CDR2 ANQGSEA. The CDR3 loop spans 12 amino acids. In nucleotides, the CDR3 is TGCAGCGTTGAAGGGGCTCTGGGGGGTTTGTTTTTT. Translated: CSVEGALGGLFF.

This clone was seen only a few times. The chain has TRBV7-2 and TRBJ2-1, with D hard to call. This CDR3 contains 14 residues. CDR1 SGHTA and CDR2 FQGNSA come from the germline V gene. Trimming shortened V by 4 bases and J by 9 bases, and 16 bases separated the two germline ends. The CDR3 bases are TGTGCCAGCAGCTCCGCAACTGGGTTCGGTGAGCAGTTCTTC. This codes for CASSSATGFGEQFF.

In its sample, this clone was seen a few times. V gene TRBV7-6 combines with J gene TRBJ1-1, with D possibly matching TRBD1 (5 bases). Trimming pared 2 bases from V and 3 bases from J, leaving 13 bases between. Germline-derived CDR1 and CDR2 are SGHVS and FNYEAQ. The CDR3 extends over 15 amino acids. Written as DNA, the CDR3 is TGTGCCAGCAGCTTAACTGCGGCGGGGGACACTGAAGCTTTCTTT. Protein sequence: CASSLTAAGDTEAFF.

In its sample, this clone was seen a few times. This sequence joins TRBV29-1 and TRBJ2-2; D gene unclear. The CDR3 runs to 14 residues. Germline CDR1 SQVTM, CDR2 ANQGSEA. V lost 3 bases and J 1 base, leaving 9 bases between the germline ends. This chain's CDR3 is CSVEVRRNTGELFF. CDR3 coding DNA: TGCAGCGTTGAGGTCAGGCGGAACACCGGGGAGCTGTTTTTT.

This clone was found a few times. The gene calls are TRBV30 and TRBJ2-7, with 12 bases that match TRBD2. Germline CDR1 is GTSNPN and CDR2 is SVGIG (reference sequence). The CDR3 totals 15 residues. J lost 7 bases, V lost 4 bases, and 11 bases had no gene match. The CDR3 sequence: CAWIPLLAGGEEQYF. The CDR3 nucleotides are TGTGCCTGGATACCACTACTAGCGGGGGGTGAGGAGCAGTACTTC.

The DNA of the CDR3 is TGTGCCAGCACCTGGGGCACCGGGGAGCTGTTTTTT. This gives the protein CASTWGTGELFF. J is TRBJ2-2 and V is TRBV11-2; D gene ambiguous. The germline CDR1 and CDR2 sequences are SGHAT and FQNNGV. Trimming took 7 bases from V and 4 from J, leaving 7 bases between them. The CDR3 length is 12 residues. Full variable domain (missing parts from reference TRBV11-2 and TRBJ2-2): EAGVAQSPRYKIIEKRQSVAFWCNPISGHATLYWYQQILGQGPKLLIQFQNNGVVDDSQLPKDRFSAERLKGVDSTLKIQPAKLEDSAVYLCASTWGTGELFFGEGSRLTVL.

The chain combines TRBV6-1 with TRBJ1-1, with a tentative D call TRBD1 (5 bases). Germline loops: CDR1 MNHNS, CDR2 SASEGT. The CDR3 sequence is 13 residues long. The V end lost 10 bases, the J end lost 3 bases, and 15 bases lay between the germline ends. This CDR3 is CANRRGSHTEAFF. CDR3 sequence (DNA): TGTGCCAACAGGAGGGGAAGTCACACTGAAGCTTTCTTT.

This sequence joins TRBV2 and TRBJ1-5; D is perhaps TRBD1 (6 bases). Germline V gene data show CDR1 as SNHLY and CDR2 as FYNNEI. This CDR3 is built from 14 residues. Trimming removed 6 bases from V and 1 base from J, with 10 bases in between. CDR3 bases: TGTGCCAGCAGATTGGACAGCAGCAATCAGCCCCAGCATTTT. This codes for CASRLDSSNQPQHF.

V gene TRBV27 combines with J gene TRBJ2-3, with D maybe TRBD2 (7 bases). This CDR3 contains 14 residues. Germline V lookup: CDR1 MNHEY, CDR2 SMNVEV (reference sequence). Trimming took off 5 bases at V and 4 bases at J, with 13 bases between the two ends. The CDR3 DNA follows: TGTGCCAGCAGTAGTGGGGGGGCCGCAGATACGCAGTATTTT. Encoded protein: CASSSGGAADTQYF.

The chain has TRBV7-9 and TRBJ2-1, with D tentatively TRBD2 (5 bases). Trimming took off 1 base at V and 2 bases at J, with 12 bases between the two ends. The CDR3 has 16 residues. The germline V gene has CDR1 SEHNR and CDR2 FQNEAQ (reference sequence). CDR3 bases: TGTGCCAGCAGCTTAGGAGGACTCATCACCTACAATGAGCAGTTCTTC. This encodes CASSLGGLITYNEQFF.

The genes are TRBV30 and TRBJ2-1, with TRBD2 as a possible D gene (6 bases). The germline CDR1 and CDR2 sequences are GTSNPN and SVGIG (reference sequence). The V end was cut by 3 bases, the J end by 10 bases, with 13 bases between. The CDR3 is 12 amino acids. The CDR3 sequence: CAWRSTSMEQFF. CDR3 in DNA: TGTGCCTGGAGATCGACTAGTATGGAGCAGTTCTTC.

V gene TRBV28 combines with J gene TRBJ2-5; D not resolved. Germline V CDR1 and CDR2: MDHEN, SYDVKM. This CDR3 is 14 amino acids long. V was shortened by 6 bases and J by 0 bases, with 11 bases between the two germline ends. The CDR3 reads CASSTQAYQETQYF. DNA of the CDR3: TGTGCCAGCAGCACCCAAGCGTACCAAGAGACCCAGTACTTC.

This clone was picked up a small number of times. V gene TRBV28 combines with J gene TRBJ2-7; perhaps TRBD2 as D (5 bases). Germline V gene lookup returns CDR1 MDHEN and CDR2 SYDVKM. Trimming cost V 6 bases and J 1 base, with 16 bases left between them. The CDR3 totals 15 residues. This chain's CDR3 is CASSLPAGPSYEQYF. The CDR3 DNA reads as TGTGCCAGCAGCCTCCCGGCGGGCCCTTCCTACGAGCAGTACTTC.

V and J are TRBV4-1 and TRBJ2-3; unclear D gene. CDR1 and CDR2 (germline): MGHRA, YSYEKL. Trimming cost V 0 bases and J 2 bases, with 9 bases left between them. CDR3 length: 15 residues. The CDR3 sequence: CASSQEFSVTDTQYF. CDR3 coding DNA: TGCGCCAGCAGCCAAGAGTTTTCAGTCACAGATACGCAGTATTTT.